The entry that follows covers one T cell receptor (beta chain) sequence. These data are taken from a study of blood T cell repertoires in COVID-19. The trim removed 6 bases at V and 0 bases at J, leaving 9 bases unmatched. This CDR3 has 18 amino acids. The germline V gene encodes CDR1 MNHEY and CDR2 SVGEGT. Generated by immunoSEQ multiplex PCR, the TCRdb table keeps only in-frame clones and is missing some. The sample shows 410,000 or so clones, 70% to 90% of them seen only once. The TCR originated in a middle-aged woman with COVID-19, enrolled during active disease. The chain employs TRBV6-2 or TRBV6-3 and TRBJ1-5, with TRBD1 identical over 12 bases. The specimen was peripheral blood. CDR3 bases: TGTGCCAGCAGCTCCGGGACAGGGGGCACCTATAGCAATCAGCCCCAGCATTTT. Translated: CASSSGTGGTYSNQPQHF.